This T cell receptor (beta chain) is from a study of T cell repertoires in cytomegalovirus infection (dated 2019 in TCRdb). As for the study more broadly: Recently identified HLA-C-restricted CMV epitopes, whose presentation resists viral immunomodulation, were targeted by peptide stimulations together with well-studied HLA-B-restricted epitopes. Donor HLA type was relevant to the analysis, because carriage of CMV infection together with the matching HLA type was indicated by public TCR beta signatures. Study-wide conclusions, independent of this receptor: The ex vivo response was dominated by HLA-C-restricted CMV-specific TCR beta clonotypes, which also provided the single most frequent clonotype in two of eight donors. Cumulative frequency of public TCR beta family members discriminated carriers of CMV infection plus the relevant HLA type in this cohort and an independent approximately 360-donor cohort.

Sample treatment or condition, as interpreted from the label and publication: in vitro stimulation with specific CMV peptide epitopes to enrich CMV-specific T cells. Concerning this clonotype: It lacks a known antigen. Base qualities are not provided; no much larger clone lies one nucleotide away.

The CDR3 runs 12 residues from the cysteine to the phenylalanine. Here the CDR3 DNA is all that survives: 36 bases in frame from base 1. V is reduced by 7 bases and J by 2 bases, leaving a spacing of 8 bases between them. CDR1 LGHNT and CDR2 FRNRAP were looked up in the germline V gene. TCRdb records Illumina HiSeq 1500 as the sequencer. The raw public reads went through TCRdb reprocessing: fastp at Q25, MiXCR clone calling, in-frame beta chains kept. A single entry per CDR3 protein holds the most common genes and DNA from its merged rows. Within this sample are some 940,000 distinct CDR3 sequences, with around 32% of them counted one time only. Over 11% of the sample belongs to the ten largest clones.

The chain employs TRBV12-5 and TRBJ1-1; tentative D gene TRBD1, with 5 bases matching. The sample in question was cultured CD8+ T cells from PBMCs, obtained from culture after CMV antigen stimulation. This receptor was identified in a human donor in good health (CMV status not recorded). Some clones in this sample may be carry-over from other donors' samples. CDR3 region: CASEGLNTEAFF. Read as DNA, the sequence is TGTGCTAGTGAGGGACTAAACACTGAAGCTTTCTTT.